Listed below are T cell receptor beta chains from one sample, sequenced in a study of blood T cells in healthy people across ages. TCRdb reprocessed the 5' RACE reads with MiXCR, giving one entry per CDR3 protein. The sample consists of roughly 1,500,000 distinct CDR3 sequences, 30% to 40% of them appearing once. The sequenced sample was blood. These receptors were obtained from a young woman in good health. Each CDR3 is given with its conserved first and last residue. A D gene is named only where the DNA matches it firmly. The size field is filled for only some rows; it gives once, few, many or a size class.

>.|TRBV20-1|TRBD2|TRBJ2-1
TGCAGTGCCCTCACACTAGCGCCAAGCTCCTACAATGAGCAGTTCTTC
CSALTLAPSSYNEQFF
>few|TRBV20-1|TRBD1|TRBJ1-4
TGCAGTGCTATCATGGGACAGCTTGGGGAAAAACTGTTTTTT
CSAIMGQLGEKLFF
>.|TRBV20-1|.|TRBJ2-5
TGCAGTGCGCCCCCCCGGGGGGCATTGACCCAGTACTTC
CSAPPRGALTQYF
>few|TRBV13|TRBD1|TRBJ1-2
TGTGCCAGCAGCTTACCGGGACAGGGGGTTTTTGGCTACACCTTC
CASSLPGQGVFGYTF
>.|TRBV2|TRBD1|TRBJ2-5
TGTGCCAGCAAGTTAAAGTCAGGGGGAGAGACCCAGTACTTC
CASKLKSGGETQYF
>few|TRBV3-1|.|TRBJ2-5
TGTGCCAGCAGCCAAGTAGGGCACCAAGAGACCCAGTACTTC
CASSQVGHQETQYF
>few|TRBV20-1|TRBD2|TRBJ2-7
TGCAGTGCTAGAGCCCTCGGGACTAGCGGGGGCTACTACGAGCAGTACTTC
CSARALGTSGGYYEQYF
>.|TRBV5-1|TRBD2|TRBJ2-7
TGCGCCAGCAGCTCATCGCCGGGACTAGCGGGGGTCGAGCAGTACTTC
CASSSSPGLAGVEQYF
>many|TRBV4-1|.|TRBJ1-2
TGCGCCAGCAGCCAAAATTCTGGGGTTAACTATGGCTACACCTTC
CASSQNSGVNYGYTF
>once|TRBV7-2|TRBD2|TRBJ2-2
TGTGCCAGCAGCCCAAGCGGGGGGGCAATCGGGGAGCTGTTTTTT
CASSPSGGAIGELFF
>.|TRBV10-1|.|TRBJ2-2
TGCGCCAGCAGGGGGGACGACTACACCGGGGAGCTGTTTTTT
CASRGDDYTGELFF
>.|TRBV3-1|.|TRBJ2-7
TGTGCCAGCAGCCACCTAGCCAGTTACCACGAGCAGTACTTC
CASSHLASYHEQYF
>many|TRBV3-1|.|TRBJ1-2
TGTGCCAGCAGCCAAGCCGATGGGGGCTACACCTTC
CASSQADGGYTF
>many|TRBV29-1|TRBD2|TRBJ2-7
TGCAGCGTACTAGCGGGAGTTCCCTACGAGCAGTACTTC
CSVLAGVPYEQYF
>.|TRBV24-1|.|TRBJ1-1
TGTGCCACCAGGGGGACGGCGAACACTGAAGCTTTCTTT
CATRGTANTEAFF
>.|TRBV20-1|.|TRBJ2-3
TGCAGCGCTGGGGACCACTCCTCCGCAGATACGCGGTATTTT
CSAGDHSSADTRYF
>.|TRBV7-2|TRBD1|TRBJ1-1
TGTGCCAGCAGCTTACCAGACAGGGGTTACACTGAAGCTTTCTTT
CASSLPDRGYTEAFF
>.|TRBV11-2|.|TRBJ1-2
TGTGCCAGCAGCTTAGACAGGAGGGGCGGCGGCTACACCTTC
CASSLDRRGGGYTF
>.|TRBV20-1|TRBD1|TRBJ2-5
TGCAGTGCTCGGGGACAGGGCGGGACCCAGTACTTC
CSARGQGGTQYF
>.|TRBV6-1|.|TRBJ2-3
TGTGCCAGCAGGGCCAGGGGGGGGCAGGCAGATACGCAGTATTTT
CASRARGGQADTQYF